Following are 11 T cell receptor beta chains from one sample sequenced in a study of control samples from healthy donors and cancer patients. The method was immunoSEQ multiplex PCR; TCRdb's version includes in-frame clones alone and lacks a portion of them. The sample has about 38,000 clones, around 80% seen once. Material for sequencing was PBMCs. Source of these receptors: a woman aged 60-75 years with lung cancer.

The gene calls are TRBV10-1 and TRBJ1-5; TRBD1 aligns across 11 bases. V trimming: 4 bases; J trimming: 3 bases; junction bases outside the gene matches: 11. Germline CDR1 WNHNN, CDR2 SYGVQD (reference sequence). The length of the CDR3 is 18 residues. The CDR3 here is CASSGLSGQGGINQPQHF. The CDR3 DNA reads TGCGCCAGCAGTGGGCTATCGGGACAGGGGGGTATCAATCAGCCCCAGCATTTT.

The DNA of the CDR3 is TGTGCCAGCAGCTTGGTTCCTGACACTGAAGCTTTCTTT. Translated: CASSLVPDTEAFF. This chain uses TRBV11-3 with TRBJ1-1; no reliable D call. Trimming removed 3 bases from V and 3 bases from J, with 8 bases in between. The CDR3 extends over 13 amino acids. From germline, CDR1 is SGHNT and CDR2 YENEEA.

The rearrangement uses TRBV19 and TRBJ1-5; TRBD1 matches 7 bases. The V gene's germline CDR1 is LNHDA and CDR2 SQIVND (reference sequence). The CDR3 is made up of 14 amino acids. The J segment lost 6 bases and the V segment lost 5 bases, leaving 7 bases of the junction unmatched. CDR3 sequence reads: CASSADRDFQPQHF. CDR3 coding DNA: TGTGCCAGTAGTGCTGACAGGGATTTTCAGCCCCAGCATTTT.

This clone was seen a handful of times. The V gene is TRBV30, the J gene TRBJ1-5; 7 bases are shared with TRBD1. Trimming at V came to 3 bases and at J to 6 bases, leaving 5 bases not matched to a gene. Germline lookup yields CDR1 GTSNPN and CDR2 SVGIG (reference sequence). This CDR3 is built from 13 residues. The CDR3 nucleotides are TGTGCCTGGAGCCGACAGGGCTCTCAGCCCCAGCATTTT. It encodes CAWSRQGSQPQHF.

J is TRBJ1-5 and V is TRBV9, with 7 bases lining up with TRBD1. Germline-derived CDR1 and CDR2 are SGDLS and YYNGEE. With V trimmed by 3 bases and J by 0 bases, 9 bases remained unmatched. The CDR3 contains 17 residues. DNA for the CDR3: TGTGCCAGCAGCGGACCTCGGGACAGCCATAGCAATCAGCCCCAGCATTTT. Translated, it gives CASSGPRDSHSNQPQHF.

The gene calls are TRBV2 and TRBJ2-3, with 13 bases lining up with TRBD2. Germline trimming cut 6 bases from V and 4 bases from J; bases unmatched to any gene: 4. This CDR3 has 15 amino acids. CDR1 and CDR2 from the germline V gene are SNHLY and FYNNEI. CDR3 protein: CASRGTSGASDTQYF. The DNA for the CDR3 is TGTGCCAGCAGGGGGACTAGCGGGGCCTCAGATACGCAGTATTTT.

The chain has TRBV9 and TRBJ2-3; D is perhaps TRBD2 (6 bases). Germline V lookup: CDR1 SGDLS, CDR2 YYNGEE. The CDR3 sequence is 13 residues long. V gave up 5 bases and J gave up 4 bases, with 11 bases separating them. CDR3 nucleotides: TGTGCCAGCAGTCCGGGAGTGGCAGATACGCAGTATTTT. Translated: CASSPGVADTQYF.

This chain uses TRBV11-2 with TRBJ2-1; D is unresolved. V lost 4 bases, J lost 10 bases, and 11 bases lay in between. The CDR3 length is 12 residues. The V gene's germline CDR1 is SGHAT and CDR2 FQNNGV. The CDR3 nucleotides are TGTGCCAGCAGCTACCCCCCTAAGGAGCAGTTCTTC. Encoded protein: CASSYPPKEQFF.

This clone was seen only once. J is TRBJ1-2 and V is TRBV18; maybe TRBD1 (5 bases). Germline V gene sequence: CDR1 KGHSH, CDR2 LQKENI. This CDR3 has 14 residues. V was clipped by 6 bases and J by 6 bases, with 17 bases between them. The CDR3 coding sequence is TGTGCCAGCTCGGCCGGGACGGACCATCATGGCTACACCTTC. Protein sequence: CASSAGTDHHGYTF. Combining the CDR3 with reference TRBV18 and TRBJ1-2 gives the whole variable domain NAGVMQNPRHLVRRRGQEARLRCSPMKGHSHVYWYRQLPEEGLKFMVYLQKENIIDESGMPKERFSAEFPKEGPSILRIQQVVRGDSAAYFCASSAGTDHHGYTFGSGTRLTVV.

The J gene is TRBJ1-4, the V gene TRBV3-1 (or the pseudogene TRBV3-2); 7 bases are shared with TRBD1. The CDR3 runs to 15 residues. The V and J ends lost 0 bases and 8 bases, in that order; junction bases with no gene match: 6. Germline V lookup: CDR1 LGHDT, CDR2 YNNKEL (reference sequence). The DNA of the CDR3 is TGTGCCAGCAGCCAAGATTACAGGGGTGGAGAAAAACTGTTTTTT. It codes for CASSQDYRGGEKLFF.

This chain links TRBV6-6 with TRBJ2-7, with TRBD2 identical over 8 bases. V lost 7 bases to trimming and J lost 1 base; unmatched junction nucleotides: 9. This CDR3 comprises 15 residues. Germline CDR1 reads MNHNY; CDR2 reads SVGAGI (reference sequence). The CDR3 DNA follows: TGTGCCAGCATCGACGGTAGCGGGGCTTCCTACGAGCAGTACTTC. As protein: CASIDGSGASYEQYF.